Shown below are 23 T cell receptor beta chains from a single sample sequenced in a study of CD8 T cells in Susac syndrome. The RNA input was about 0.45 to 1 ug, and it was reverse transcribed with random hexamers. TCRdb analysed the immunoSEQ multiplex PCR reads with MiXCR anew, one entry per CDR3 protein. Counted here are 120,000 or so distinct CDR3 sequences, roughly 96% occurring once; the ten biggest clones make up around 0.12%. What was sequenced was CD4+ T cells from PBMCs. All receptors come from a human donor in good health.

The V and J genes are TRBV5-8 and TRBJ2-2; D gene unclear. Deletions cut 0 bases from V and 0 bases from J, with 9 bases between. The length of the CDR3 is 16 residues. Germline V lookup: CDR1 SGHTS, CDR2 YDEGEE. CDR3 sequence: CASSLGHPPNTGELFF. The CDR3 nucleotides are TGTGCCAGCAGCTTGGGACATCCACCGAACACCGGGGAGCTGTTTTTT.

This chain joins TRBV25-1 and TRBJ2-1; possibly TRBD2 for D (6 bases). This CDR3 has 17 amino acids. V shed 5 bases and J shed 0 bases, with 17 bases lying between them. Germline V gene data show CDR1 as MGHDK and CDR2 as SYGVNS. In nucleotides, the CDR3 is TGTGCCAGCAGTTCCCCTGGGGAGGTAAGCTCCTACAATGAGCAGTTCTTC. Its translation: CASSSPGEVSSYNEQFF.

The chain recombines TRBV5-1 with TRBJ2-2; possible D gene TRBD2, 6 bases. Germline V gene sequence: CDR1 SGHRS, CDR2 YFSETQ. Trimming stripped 3 bases from V and 1 base from J, with 13 bases between. The CDR3 runs 16 residues. CDR3 amino acids: CASSSIGSGNTGELFF. DNA of the CDR3: TGCGCCAGCAGCTCAATCGGTAGCGGGAACACCGGGGAGCTGTTTTTT.

The rearrangement links TRBV2 to TRBJ2-1, with a possible D match to TRBD1 (5 bases). The V and J ends lost 3 bases and 7 bases respectively, with 7 bases between them. From germline, CDR1 is SNHLY and CDR2 FYNNEI. CDR3 length: 12 amino acids. The CDR3 nucleotides read TGTGCCAGCAGTGAGGGGCCGAATGAGCAGTTCTTC. Amino acid sequence: CASSEGPNEQFF.

V gene TRBV6-5 combines with J gene TRBJ2-1; D unclear. CDR3 length: 13 amino acids. From germline, CDR1 is MNHEY and CDR2 SVGAGI. Trimming took off 11 bases at V and 5 bases at J, with 16 bases between the two ends. The CDR3 region is CAARNGYDNEQFF. The CDR3 DNA is TGTGCCGCACGAAATGGGTATGACAATGAGCAGTTCTTC.

The chain employs TRBV7-9 and TRBJ1-4; D may be TRBD1 (6 bases). Germline loops: CDR1 SEHNR, CDR2 FQNEAQ (reference sequence). The V and J ends lost 5 bases and 4 bases respectively, with 14 bases between them. The CDR3 runs to 15 residues. Here the CDR3 reads CASSPKGGGNEKLFF. DNA for the CDR3: TGTGCCAGCAGCCCCAAGGGGGGAGGTAATGAAAAACTGTTTTTT.

The chain is built from TRBV7-2 and TRBJ2-7; 9 bases match TRBD1. The CDR3 loop spans 15 amino acids. After removal of 2 bases from V and 4 bases from J, the junction contained 6 bases not matched to a gene. From germline, CDR1 is SGHTA and CDR2 FQGNSA. The CDR3 loop reads CASSLNPGQGYEQYF. The DNA for the CDR3 is TGTGCCAGCAGCTTAAACCCCGGACAGGGGTACGAGCAGTACTTC. The full variable domain, rest sourced from reference TRBV7-2 and TRBJ2-7, is GAGVSQSPSNKVTEKGKDVELRCDPISGHTALYWYRQSLGQGLEFLIYFQGNSAPDKSGLPSDRFSAERTGGSVSTLTIQRTQQEDSAVYLCASSLNPGQGYEQYFGPGTRLTVT.

The chain joins TRBV28 to TRBJ2-1; the match to TRBD2 covers 8 bases. CDR1 and CDR2 from the germline V gene are MDHEN and SYDVKM. The CDR3 is 19 residues long. V was clipped by 5 bases and J by 1 base; unmatched bases: 16. CDR3 in DNA: TGTGCCAGCAGTGGCGGGAGGTCACCCGGTCCCACATCCTACAATGAGCAGTTCTTC. This translates into CASSGGRSPGPTSYNEQFF. The full variable domain, with the rest looked up from reference TRBV28 and TRBJ2-1, is DVKVTQSSRYLVKRTGEKVFLECVQDMDHENMFWYRQDPGLGLRLIYFSYDVKMKEKGDIPEGYSVSREKKERFSLILESASTNQTSMYLCASSGGRSPGPTSYNEQFFGPGTRLTVL.

The V gene is TRBV2, the J gene TRBJ2-3; 7 nucleotides agree with TRBD1. The CDR3 runs 14 residues. Germline lookup yields CDR1 SNHLY and CDR2 FYNNEI. V gave up 5 bases and J gave up 7 bases; unmatched junction bases: 9. The CDR3 is CASSPETGVHTQYF. For the CDR3, the DNA is TGTGCCAGCAGTCCCGAAACAGGGGTGCATACGCAGTATTTT. Supplemented by reference TRBV2 and TRBJ2-3, the full variable domain reads EPEVTQTPSHQVTQMGQEVILRCVPISNHLYFYWYRQILGQKVEFLVSFYNNEISEKSEIFDDQFSVERPDGSNFTLKIRSTKLEDSAMYFCASSPETGVHTQYFGPGTRLTVL.

V is TRBV10-2 and J is TRBJ2-1; 11 bases fit TRBD2. The V gene end was trimmed by 7 bases and the J gene end by 8 bases; junction bases not matched to a gene: 4. The CDR3 is 13 amino acids. Germline V CDR1 and CDR2: WSHSY, SAAADI. This chain's CDR3 is CASKTSGIYEQFF. The CDR3 DNA follows: TGCGCCAGCAAGACTAGCGGGATATATGAGCAGTTCTTC.

The chain carries TRBV20-1 and TRBJ2-5; D not resolved. Germline CDR1 is DFQATT and CDR2 is SNEGSKA (reference sequence). CDR3 length equals 14 residues. V was cut by 0 bases and J by 6 bases, with 14 bases left in between. The CDR3 DNA follows: TGCAGTGCTAGAGATCACGAGAGGACCAAGACCCAGTACTTC. The encoded protein is CSARDHERTKTQYF.

This chain links TRBV19 with TRBJ2-7; maybe TRBD2 (6 bases). Trimming left V 7 bases short and J 7 bases short, with 17 bases between. Germline V gives CDR1 LNHDA, CDR2 SQIVND (reference sequence). This CDR3 contains 13 residues. As DNA, the CDR3 is TGTGCCAGTAAAGTCGGAGGGTACGGGGAGCAGTACTTC. Amino acids: CASKVGGYGEQYF.

The J gene is TRBJ2-7, the V gene TRBV6-2 or TRBV6-3; no firm D call. The CDR3 has 14 residues. V was pared by 6 bases and J by 3 bases, with 15 bases between. Germline V gene data show CDR1 as MNHEY and CDR2 as SVGEGT. CDR3 in amino acids: CASRDHGRVYEQYF. The CDR3 DNA is TGTGCCAGCAGAGATCATGGACGGGTCTACGAGCAGTACTTC.

The CDR3 DNA sequence: TGCAGCACTGCAACTAATGAAAAACTGTTTTTT. It translates to CSTATNEKLFF. The chain links TRBV29-1 to TRBJ1-4; D gene uncertain. The V and J ends lost 8 bases and 0 bases respectively, with 4 bases between them. The CDR3 covers 11 residues. The germline V gene has CDR1 SQVTM and CDR2 ANQGSEA.

The genes are TRBV19 and TRBJ1-2; TRBD1 aligns across 10 bases. The germline CDR1 and CDR2 sequences are LNHDA and SQIVND (reference sequence). CDR3 size: 16 residues. V shed 5 bases and J 0 bases; nucleotides not matched to a gene: 6. DNA of the CDR3: TGTGCCAGTAGTGCTCGGACAGGGGGTCCTAACTATGGCTACACCTTC. The encoded protein is CASSARTGGPNYGYTF.

This chain joins TRBV2 and TRBJ2-5; the D is unclear. V was trimmed by 7 bases and J by 5 bases, leaving 11 bases between them. Germline V CDR1 and CDR2: SNHLY, FYNNEI. This CDR3 region has 12 residues. CDR3 loop: CASNGGWETQYF. The CDR3 region has the DNA TGTGCCAGCAACGGTGGTTGGGAGACCCAGTACTTC.

The rearrangement links TRBV28 to TRBJ1-1, with D tentatively TRBD1 (5 bases). Germline values: CDR1 MDHEN, CDR2 SYDVKM. This CDR3 is 17 amino acids long. V dropped 6 bases and J dropped 3 bases, with 23 bases sitting between them. The CDR3 coding sequence is TGTGCCAGCAGCCACTTTCAGGGAATGGGCTGGGACACTGAAGCTTTCTTT. Translating gives CASSHFQGMGWDTEAFF. Full variable domain (remainder filled in from reference TRBV28 and TRBJ1-1): DVKVTQSSRYLVKRTGEKVFLECVQDMDHENMFWYRQDPGLGLRLIYFSYDVKMKEKGDIPEGYSVSREKKERFSLILESASTNQTSMYLCASSHFQGMGWDTEAFFGQGTRLTVV.

The chain recombines TRBV5-1 with TRBJ1-1, with D perhaps TRBD1 (6 bases). Trimming shortened V by 4 bases and J by 4 bases, and 17 bases separated the two germline ends. The CDR3 runs 15 residues. Germline values: CDR1 SGHRS, CDR2 YFSETQ. Here the CDR3 DNA reads TGCGCCAGCAGCACCGAGGGGGGGGGAGGCACTGAAGCTTTCTTT. Its translation: CASSTEGGGGTEAFF.

V gene TRBV28 combines with J gene TRBJ2-7; 7 nucleotides agree with TRBD1. The CDR3 consists of 13 residues. The junction had 4 bases not matched to a gene; V was cut back by 8 bases and J by 0 bases. In germline, CDR1 is MDHEN, CDR2 SYDVKM. The CDR3 sequence: CASGRDSSYEQYF. The DNA for the CDR3 is TGTGCCAGCGGCCGGGACAGCTCCTACGAGCAGTACTTC.

The V gene is TRBV7-8, the J gene TRBJ2-7, with a possible D match to TRBD2 (5 bases). Trimming pared 5 bases from V and 0 bases from J, leaving 14 bases between. This CDR3 is built from 15 residues. The germline V gene encodes CDR1 SGHVS and CDR2 FQNEAQ. The CDR3: CASSERRTSSYEQYF. As DNA, the CDR3 is TGTGCCAGCAGCGAACGACGTACTAGCTCCTACGAGCAGTACTTC.

This clonotype was seen only a few times. V is TRBV6-5 and J is TRBJ2-7; 11 nucleotides agree with TRBD1. This CDR3 is 15 amino acids long. The germline gives CDR1 MNHEY, CDR2 SVGAGI. With V trimmed by 6 bases and J by 5 bases, 9 bases remained unmatched. The DNA for the CDR3 is TGTGCCAGCAGAAAACCAGGACAGGGGGCGAACGAGCAGTACTTC. It specifies CASRKPGQGANEQYF.

Here the CDR3 reads CASSQAGPGKTQYF. The CDR3 nucleotides are TGTGCCAGCAGCCAAGCCGGACCTGGAAAGACCCAGTACTTC. This rearrangement joins TRBV3-1 to TRBJ2-5; D unclear. The CDR3 length is 14 residues. Germline lookup yields CDR1 LGHDT and CDR2 YNNKEL (reference sequence). Trimming stripped 1 base from V and 6 bases from J, with 12 bases between.

The J gene is TRBJ2-1, the V gene TRBV5-1, with TRBD1 matching over 10 bases. This CDR3 contains 15 residues. Germline values: CDR1 SGHRS, CDR2 YFSETQ. The V gene end was trimmed by 4 bases and the J gene end by 8 bases; junction bases not matched to a gene: 9. The CDR3 protein is CASSPGRDRGYEQFF. CDR3 bases: TGCGCCAGCAGCCCCGGCCGGGACAGGGGTTATGAGCAGTTCTTC.